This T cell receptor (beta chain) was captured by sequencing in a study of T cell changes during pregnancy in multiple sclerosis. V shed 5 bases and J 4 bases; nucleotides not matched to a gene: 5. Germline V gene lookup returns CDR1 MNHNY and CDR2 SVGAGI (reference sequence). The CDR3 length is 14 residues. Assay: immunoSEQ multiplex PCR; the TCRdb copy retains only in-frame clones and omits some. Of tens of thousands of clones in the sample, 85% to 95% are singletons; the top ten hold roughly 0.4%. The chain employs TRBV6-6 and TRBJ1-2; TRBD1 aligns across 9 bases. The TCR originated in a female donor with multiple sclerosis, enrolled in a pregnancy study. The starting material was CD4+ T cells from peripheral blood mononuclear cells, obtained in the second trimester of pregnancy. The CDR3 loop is CASSPRTGAYGYTF. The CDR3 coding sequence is TGTGCCAGCAGTCCGCGGACAGGGGCCTATGGCTACACCTTC.